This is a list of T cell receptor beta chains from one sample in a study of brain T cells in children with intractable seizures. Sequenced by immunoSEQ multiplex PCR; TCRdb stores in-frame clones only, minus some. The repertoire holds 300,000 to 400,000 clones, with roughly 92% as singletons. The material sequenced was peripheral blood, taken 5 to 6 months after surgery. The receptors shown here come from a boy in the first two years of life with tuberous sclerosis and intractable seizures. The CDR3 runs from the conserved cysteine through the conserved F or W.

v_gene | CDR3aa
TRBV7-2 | CASSLSRISGGAADTQYF
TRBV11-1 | CASSFGISGIDEQFF
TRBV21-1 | CASSKVGREGVDTQYF
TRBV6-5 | CASSYSAERPSEQYF
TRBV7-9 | CASSSLELAGVRDTQYF
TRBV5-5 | CASSLGTGVQETQYF
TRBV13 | CASSLGRTGYGYTF
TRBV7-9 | CASSLYSSDEQFF
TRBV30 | CAWSGLAADEQFF
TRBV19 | CASNQAGTGDTGELFF
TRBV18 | CASSHEGNQPQHF
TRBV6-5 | CATGEGVQRLFF
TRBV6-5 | CASSYEKGVTDTQYF
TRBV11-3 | CASRSPGEAGSGELFF
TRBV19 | CASSIGVGKGTDTQYF
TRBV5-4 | CASSNGGGYEQYF
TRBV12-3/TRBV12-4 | CASSLERHTEAFF
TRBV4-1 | CASSHPGTAEAFF
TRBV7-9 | CASSLSGRWNEQYF
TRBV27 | CASSFTSGTDTQYF
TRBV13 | CASAGAGGLTETQYF
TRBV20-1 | CSARDVVDQYF
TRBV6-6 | CASSYSGTGPKYGYTF
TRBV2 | CASSEGVGRGNSPLHF
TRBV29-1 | CSVEGDMSGGTEAFF
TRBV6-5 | CASNPGDRNMKAFF
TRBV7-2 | CASASRRNQPQHF
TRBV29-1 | CSVGGDSNEKLFF
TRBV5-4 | CASSPLAGTYNEQFF